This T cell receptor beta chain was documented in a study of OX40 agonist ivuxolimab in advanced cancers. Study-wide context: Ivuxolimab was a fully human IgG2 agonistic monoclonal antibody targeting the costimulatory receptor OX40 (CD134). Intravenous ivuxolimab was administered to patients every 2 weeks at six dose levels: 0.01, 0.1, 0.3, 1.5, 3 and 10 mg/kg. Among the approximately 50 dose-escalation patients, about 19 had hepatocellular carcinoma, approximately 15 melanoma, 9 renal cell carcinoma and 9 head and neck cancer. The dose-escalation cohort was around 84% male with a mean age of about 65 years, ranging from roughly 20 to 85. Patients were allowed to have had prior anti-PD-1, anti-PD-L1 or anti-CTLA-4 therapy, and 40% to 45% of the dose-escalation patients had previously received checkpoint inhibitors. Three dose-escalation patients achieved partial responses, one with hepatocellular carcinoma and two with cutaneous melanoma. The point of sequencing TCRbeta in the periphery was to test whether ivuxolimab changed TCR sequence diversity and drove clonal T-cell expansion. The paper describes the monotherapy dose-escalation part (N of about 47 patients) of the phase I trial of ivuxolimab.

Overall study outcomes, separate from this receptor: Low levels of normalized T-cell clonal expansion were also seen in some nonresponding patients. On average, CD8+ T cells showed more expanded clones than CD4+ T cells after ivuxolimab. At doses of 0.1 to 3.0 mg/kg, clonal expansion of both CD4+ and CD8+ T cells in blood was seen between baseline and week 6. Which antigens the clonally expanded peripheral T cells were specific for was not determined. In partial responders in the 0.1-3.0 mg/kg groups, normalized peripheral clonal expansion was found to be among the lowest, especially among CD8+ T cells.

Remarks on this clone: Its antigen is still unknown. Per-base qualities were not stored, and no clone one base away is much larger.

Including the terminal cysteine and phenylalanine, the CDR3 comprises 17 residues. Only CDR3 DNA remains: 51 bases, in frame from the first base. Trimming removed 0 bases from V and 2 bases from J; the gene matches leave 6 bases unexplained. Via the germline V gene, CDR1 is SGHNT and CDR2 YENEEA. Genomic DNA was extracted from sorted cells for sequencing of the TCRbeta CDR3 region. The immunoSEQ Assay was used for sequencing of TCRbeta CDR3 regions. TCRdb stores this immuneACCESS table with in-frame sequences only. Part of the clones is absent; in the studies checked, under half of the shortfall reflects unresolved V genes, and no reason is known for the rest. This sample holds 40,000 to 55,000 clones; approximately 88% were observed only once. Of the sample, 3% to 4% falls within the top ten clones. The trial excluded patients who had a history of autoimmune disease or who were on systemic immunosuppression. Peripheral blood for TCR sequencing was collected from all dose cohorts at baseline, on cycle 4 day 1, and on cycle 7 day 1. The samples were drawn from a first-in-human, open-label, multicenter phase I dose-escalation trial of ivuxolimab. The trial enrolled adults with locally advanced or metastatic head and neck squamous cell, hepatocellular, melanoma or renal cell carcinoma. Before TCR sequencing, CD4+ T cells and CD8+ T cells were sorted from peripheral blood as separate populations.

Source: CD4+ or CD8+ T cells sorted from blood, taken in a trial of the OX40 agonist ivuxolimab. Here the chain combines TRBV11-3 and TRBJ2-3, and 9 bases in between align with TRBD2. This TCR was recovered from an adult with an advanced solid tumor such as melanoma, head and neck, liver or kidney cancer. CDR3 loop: CASSLDHSGGFTDTQYF. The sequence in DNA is TGTGCCAGCAGCTTAGATCATAGCGGGGGCTTCACAGATACGCAGTATTTT.